These 32 T cell receptor beta chains share one sample of origin, sequenced in a study of T-cell reconstitution after alpha-beta-depleted transplantation in children. Unique molecular identifiers were incorporated when the TCRbeta library was constructed. One entry per CDR3 protein results from TCRdb running MiXCR on the PCR reads. The sample carries about 250,000 distinct CDR3 sequences, roughly a quarter recorded once. The sequencing used PBMCs, mostly from graft donor cells, collected 360 days after TCRalphabeta/CD19-depleted stem cell transplant. The receptors here all came from a female patient aged 2-10 years who had a stem cell transplant for congenital amegakaryocytic thrombocytopenia, so the T cells may come from the graft donor.

The rearrangement joins TRBV4-2 to TRBJ2-3; a possible D gene is TRBD1 (5 bases). This CDR3 is 14 amino acids long. V lost 0 bases and J lost 4, with 8 bases in between. From germline, CDR1 is LGHNA and CDR2 YNFKEQ. The CDR3 spells CASSQDPQADTQYF. CDR3 sequence (DNA): TGTGCCAGCAGCCAAGATCCACAGGCAGATACGCAGTATTTT.

The rearrangement uses TRBV7-9 and TRBJ2-7; D remains unclear. Germline V gene sequence: CDR1 SEHNR, CDR2 FQNEAQ (reference sequence). Trimming removed 10 bases from V and 5 bases from J, with 18 bases in between. The CDR3 runs to 13 residues. As DNA, the CDR3 is TGTGCCACAACGGAGCCGAGTGAGCACGAGCAGTACTTC. This gives the protein CATTEPSEHEQYF.

This clonotype was counted many times. The chain combines TRBV5-1 with TRBJ2-6, with D maybe TRBD2 (6 bases). The CDR3 runs 17 residues. V lost 1 base and J lost 7, with 18 bases in between. Per the germline V gene, CDR1 is SGHRS and CDR2 is YFSETQ. The CDR3 protein is CASSLIGGNLHANVLTF. The DNA for the CDR3 is TGCGCCAGCAGCTTGATAGGCGGGAACCTCCACGCCAACGTCCTGACTTTC. Variable domain in full (rest from reference TRBV5-1 and TRBJ2-6): KAGVTQTPRYLIKTRGQQVTLSCSPISGHRSVSWYQQTPGQGLQFLFEYFSETQRNKGNFPGRFSGRQFSNSRSEMNVSTLELGDSALYLCASSLIGGNLHANVLTFGAGSRLTVL.

This chain links TRBV5-1 with TRBJ2-6, with TRBD2 identical over 10 bases. J gave up 4 bases and V 4 bases, and 5 bases lay outside the gene matches. CDR3 length: 16 amino acids. Looked up from germline, CDR1 is SGHRS and CDR2 is YFSETQ. CDR3 nucleotides: TGCGCCAGCAGCGCGACTAGCGGGTTCGGGGCCAACGTCCTGACTTTC. This sequence encodes CASSATSGFGANVLTF.

CDR3 amino acids: CASSLAAANEQFF. The DNA of the CDR3 is TGTGCCAGCAGCTTAGCCGCAGCGAATGAGCAGTTCTTC. This sequence joins TRBV7-9 and TRBJ2-1; D is unresolved. The CDR3 extends over 13 amino acids. Deletions cut 0 bases from V and 7 bases from J, with 7 bases between. Looked up from germline, CDR1 is SEHNR and CDR2 is FQNEAQ (reference sequence).

The chain couples TRBV4-2 to TRBJ2-1, with 7 bases identical to TRBD2. CDR3 size: 18 residues. V shed 0 bases and J 7 bases; nucleotides not matched to a gene: 15. Germline V gene sequence: CDR1 LGHNA, CDR2 YNFKEQ. The CDR3 region is CASSQEQTIAGWGNEQFF. The CDR3 coding sequence is TGTGCCAGCAGCCAAGAACAAACCATAGCGGGTTGGGGGAATGAGCAGTTCTTC.

This clonotype appeared a few times. Written as DNA, the CDR3 is TGTGCCAGCAGCTTAGATGTCAGGGCAGAGACCCAGTACTTC. It encodes CASSLDVRAETQYF. The V gene is TRBV7-9, the J gene TRBJ2-5; the D gene is possibly TRBD1 (5 bases). The CDR3 contains 14 residues. The germline CDR1 and CDR2 sequences are SEHNR and FQNEAQ (reference sequence). The V and J ends lost 1 base and 4 bases respectively, with 10 bases between them.

This clonotype was counted at least ten times. The chain uses TRBV20-1 and TRBJ1-5; 9 bases match TRBD1. The ends lost 6 bases at V and 8 bases at J; junction bases unmatched: 8. CDR3 size: 13 residues. Germline V lookup: CDR1 DFQATT, CDR2 SNEGSKA (reference sequence). The CDR3 nucleotides read TGCAGTGCCACCGGGACAGGGTGGAAGCCCCAGCATTTT. Its protein is CSATGTGWKPQHF.

The CDR3 DNA follows: TGTGCCAGCTCACCACCGCTGCCTTCCAAAAACATTCAGTACTTC. Amino acid sequence: CASSPPLPSKNIQYF. J is TRBJ2-4 and V is TRBV18; no definite D call. V shed 0 bases and J shed 2 bases, with 8 bases lying between them. Germline V gene sequence: CDR1 KGHSH, CDR2 LQKENI. The length of the CDR3 is 15 residues.

This chain uses TRBV7-9 with TRBJ1-5, with a weak D call TRBD1 (5 bases). Germline V gene data show CDR1 as SEHNR and CDR2 as FQNEAQ (reference sequence). V lost 10 bases to trimming and J lost 9 bases, with 19 bases between them. This CDR3 is 13 amino acids long. The CDR3 sequence is CATGDRGPWPQHF. CDR3 nucleotides: TGTGCCACCGGGGACCGTGGTCCATGGCCCCAGCATTTT.

This chain joins TRBV2 and TRBJ2-3; 9 bases are shared with TRBD1. V dropped 7 bases and J dropped 4; count of bases not matched to a gene: 6. This CDR3 spans 14 amino acids. The germline gives CDR1 SNHLY, CDR2 FYNNEI. The CDR3 spells CASNPGTGSDTQYF. CDR3 nucleotide sequence: TGTGCCAGCAACCCCGGGACAGGGTCAGATACGCAGTATTTT.

The chain employs TRBV2 and TRBJ2-5; 10 positions match TRBD1. Trimming cost V 6 bases and J 3 bases; bases outside gene matches: 1. Germline values: CDR1 SNHLY, CDR2 FYNNEI. The CDR3 covers 13 residues. The CDR3: CASRGQGKETQYF. CDR3 coding DNA: TGTGCCAGCAGGGGACAGGGGAAAGAGACCCAGTACTTC. The whole variable domain, filled in from reference TRBV2 and TRBJ2-5, reads EPEVTQTPSHQVTQMGQEVILRCVPISNHLYFYWYRQILGQKVEFLVSFYNNEISEKSEIFDDQFSVERPDGSNFTLKIRSTKLEDSAMYFCASRGQGKETQYFGPGTRLLVL.

This clonotype was observed a few times. The chain combines TRBV20-1 with TRBJ1-1; no firm D call. The germline V gene has CDR1 DFQATT and CDR2 SNEGSKA (reference sequence). V lost 3 bases and J lost 7, with 18 bases in between. This CDR3 contains 14 residues. The CDR3 loop reads CSAREGGPLYEAFF. The CDR3 bases are TGCAGTGCTAGGGAGGGAGGGCCCCTGTATGAAGCTTTCTTT.

The chain employs TRBV28 and TRBJ2-2; D gene unclear. Germline lookup yields CDR1 MDHEN and CDR2 SYDVKM. This CDR3 spans 10 amino acids. V was pared by 5 bases and J by 7 bases, with 2 bases between. CDR3 protein: CASSNGELFF. In DNA, the CDR3 is TGTGCCAGCAGTAACGGGGAGCTGTTTTTT.

The rearrangement joins TRBV28 to TRBJ2-3, with 11 bases lining up with TRBD2. CDR1 and CDR2 from the germline V gene are MDHEN and SYDVKM. This CDR3 is built from 18 residues. The V gene end was trimmed by 3 bases and the J gene end by 4 bases; junction bases not matched to a gene: 12. The CDR3 reads CASSLGSQLAGVADTQYF. CDR3 nucleotides: TGTGCCAGCAGTTTGGGATCCCAACTAGCGGGGGTGGCAGATACGCAGTATTTT.

This clonotype was seen a few times. The chain couples TRBV28 to TRBJ2-7; D is unclear. Trimming shortened V by 2 bases and J by 3 bases, and 8 bases separated the two germline ends. CDR1 is MDHEN, CDR2 SYDVKM, per germline. There are 13 residues in the CDR3. CDR3: CASSLGQLYEQYF. The DNA of the CDR3 is TGTGCCAGCAGTTTAGGTCAGCTCTACGAGCAGTACTTC.

This clonotype was found many times. V and J are TRBV12-3 or TRBV12-4 and TRBJ2-1; 9 bases agree with TRBD1. V shed 5 bases, J shed 3 bases, and the junction held 5 bases outside the gene matches. The CDR3 is 15 amino acids. This CDR3 is CASSPGTGNYNEQFF. In DNA, the CDR3 is TGTGCCAGCAGTCCCGGGACAGGGAACTACAATGAGCAGTTCTTC.

This clonotype was seen only a few times. The chain combines TRBV5-1 with TRBJ2-5, with TRBD2 as a possible D gene (6 bases). V was shortened by 0 bases and J by 2 bases, with 17 bases between the two germline ends. In germline, CDR1 is SGHRS, CDR2 YFSETQ. The CDR3 spans 17 residues. The CDR3 loop is CASSLAGASRGQETQYF. The CDR3 nucleotides are TGCGCCAGCAGCTTGGCGGGAGCTAGCCGGGGGCAAGAGACCCAGTACTTC. Combining the CDR3 with reference TRBV5-1 and TRBJ2-5 gives the whole variable domain KAGVTQTPRYLIKTRGQQVTLSCSPISGHRSVSWYQQTPGQGLQFLFEYFSETQRNKGNFPGRFSGRQFSNSRSEMNVSTLELGDSALYLCASSLAGASRGQETQYFGPGTRLLVL.

The CDR3 DNA reads TGTGCCAGCAGGCGGGGACAGGGGATCCTTTCTAACTATGGCTACACCTTC. Encoded protein: CASRRGQGILSNYGYTF. The chain has TRBV5-6 and TRBJ1-2; 10 nucleotides match TRBD1. In germline, CDR1 is SGHDT, CDR2 YYEEEE. V shed 5 bases and J 0 bases; nucleotides not matched to a gene: 10. The CDR3 is 17 residues long.

The J gene is TRBJ2-2, the V gene TRBV5-4, with D unclear. V shed 2 bases and J shed 6 bases, with 11 bases lying between them. Germline loops: CDR1 SGHNT, CDR2 YYREEE (reference sequence). This CDR3 region has 14 residues. The CDR3: CASSLEVQSGELFF. CDR3 DNA sequence: TGTGCCAGCAGCTTAGAAGTCCAGTCCGGGGAGCTGTTTTTT.

There are a few counts of this clonotype. The chain employs TRBV9 and TRBJ2-7; 8 bases agree with TRBD1. The germline V gene has CDR1 SGDLS and CDR2 YYNGEE. This CDR3 has 17 residues. V shed 3 bases, J shed 3 bases, and the junction held 14 bases outside the gene matches. DNA for the CDR3: TGTGCCAGCAGCGCCTCGCCCACAGGGGGACCGATCTACGAGCAGTACTTC. It is translated as CASSASPTGGPIYEQYF.

The rearrangement links TRBV3-1 to TRBJ2-1; no reliable D call. The germline V gene has CDR1 LGHDT and CDR2 YNNKEL (reference sequence). Trimming stripped 1 base from V and 10 bases from J, with 20 bases between. There are 16 residues in the CDR3. In nucleotides, the CDR3 is TGTGCCAGCAGCCAAGGTGGGCAGCTCCTCAAAGGAGAGCAGTTCTTC. Its protein is CASSQGGQLLKGEQFF.

The chain joins TRBV7-9 to TRBJ1-5, with a possible D match to TRBD1 (5 bases). This CDR3 region has 13 residues. Trimming took off 4 bases at V and 4 bases at J, with 8 bases between the two ends. Looked up from germline, CDR1 is SEHNR and CDR2 is FQNEAQ (reference sequence). CDR3 bases: TGTGCCAGCAGCTCATCAGGGAATCAGCCCCAGCATTTT. It codes for CASSSSGNQPQHF.

In this sample, this clonotype turned up many times. The chain recombines TRBV14 with TRBJ2-7; D could derive from TRBD1 or TRBD2 (5 bases each). CDR1 and CDR2 from the germline V gene are SGHDN and FVKESK. The CDR3 covers 14 residues. V was shortened by 5 bases and J by 2 bases, with 13 bases between the two germline ends. The CDR3 reads CASSFARGPYEQYF. The DNA for the CDR3 is TGTGCCAGCAGCTTTGCCCGGGGCCCCTACGAGCAGTACTTC.

The rearrangement joins TRBV29-1 to TRBJ2-1, with 12 bases lining up with TRBD2. This CDR3 is 19 amino acids long. Germline lookup yields CDR1 SQVTM and CDR2 ANQGSEA. V lost 1 base, J lost 10 bases, and 20 bases stayed unmatched. CDR3 in amino acids: CSVEGTSGILRGEVEEQFF. The CDR3 region has the DNA TGCAGCGTTGAAGGGACTAGCGGGATTCTGAGAGGGGAGGTTGAGGAGCAGTTCTTC.

The chain recombines TRBV12-3 or TRBV12-4 with TRBJ1-5, with D unclear. The CDR3 spans 16 residues. V dropped 3 bases and J dropped 7 bases, with 19 bases sitting between them. Written as DNA, the CDR3 is TGTGCCAGCAGTTTTGGGTCATTGATATCGTCCCAGCCCCAGCATTTT. Its translation is CASSFGSLISSQPQHF.

This clonotype was counted between two and nine times. The rearrangement joins TRBV4-3 to TRBJ2-3, with TRBD1 as a possible D gene (6 bases). CDR3 length equals 16 residues. Germline V gene sequence: CDR1 LGHNA, CDR2 YSLEER. The V gene lost 0 bases and the J gene lost 5 bases, with 15 bases spanning the gap. The CDR3 spells CASSQDSQGYEDTQYF. CDR3 sequence (DNA): TGCGCCAGCAGCCAAGATTCCCAGGGGTACGAAGATACGCAGTATTTT.

This clonotype was picked up a small number of times. The rearrangement uses TRBV11-2 and TRBJ2-1; 10 bases line up with TRBD2. V shed 2 bases, J shed 6 bases, and the junction held 7 bases outside the gene matches. CDR1 is SGHAT, CDR2 FQNNGV, per germline. The CDR3 covers 16 residues. The CDR3: CASSLKPQREGNEQFF. CDR3 coding DNA: TGTGCCAGCAGCTTAAAGCCCCAGCGGGAGGGCAATGAGCAGTTCTTC.

The chain joins TRBV12-3 or TRBV12-4 to TRBJ2-1, with D perhaps TRBD2 (6 bases). There are 14 residues in the CDR3. The V end was cut by 3 bases, the J end by 7 bases, with 13 bases between. The CDR3 coding sequence is TGTGCCAGCAGTTTCTCGACCGGGAGTAATGAGCAGTTCTTC. It yields the protein CASSFSTGSNEQFF.

The rearrangement uses TRBV12-2 and TRBJ2-7; TRBD2 is the table's D call, not checked against the DNA. TRBV12-2 counts as a pseudogene. The CDR3 is 15 amino acids. The CDR3 coding sequence is TGTGCAAGTCGCTCAAACAAGTCCCCCCTACAGGAGCAGTACTTC. Protein sequence: CASRSNKSPLQEQYF.

This clonotype was seen a single time. J is TRBJ2-3 and V is TRBV2, with D perhaps given as TRBD1 or TRBD2 (6 bases each). Between the trimmed V and J ends, which lost 9 bases and 6 bases, there was a span of 16 bases. Germline V CDR1 and CDR2: SNHLY, FYNNEI. The length of the CDR3 is 13 residues. Here the CDR3 reads CARRDTGRDTQYF. DNA of the CDR3: TGTGCCAGACGTGACACAGGGAGGGATACGCAGTATTTT.

This clonotype was observed many times. The gene calls are TRBV2 and TRBJ2-5; TRBD2 is a possible D gene (6 bases). The V gene's germline CDR1 is SNHLY and CDR2 FYNNEI. The CDR3 contains 14 residues. With 4 bases removed from V and 0 bases from J, the gap between germline ends came to 9 bases. CDR3 sequence: CASSAASDQETQYF. CDR3 DNA sequence: TGTGCCAGCAGTGCCGCTAGCGACCAAGAGACCCAGTACTTC.